This entry lists 21 T cell receptor beta chains sequenced from one sample in a study of blood T cell repertoires in COVID-19. Clones were sequenced by immunoSEQ multiplex PCR, and TCRdb holds only the in-frame ones, with some missing. The sample shows about 130,000 clones, about 89% of them seen only once. Source material: peripheral blood. These receptors were collected from a man aged 55 to 70 with active or convalescent COVID-19.

The V and J genes are TRBV3-1 (or the pseudogene TRBV3-2) and TRBJ2-5; unclear D gene. With 2 bases removed from V and 0 bases from J, the gap between germline ends came to 13 bases. The germline V gene has CDR1 LGHDT and CDR2 YNNKEL (reference sequence). The CDR3 contains 16 residues. The CDR3 coding sequence is TGTGCCAGCAGCCAATCGGCGGCAGCATACCAAGAGACCCAGTACTTC. Translated: CASSQSAAAYQETQYF.

The chain uses TRBV7-2 and TRBJ1-1; no definite D call. V lost 4 bases and J 1 base, leaving 10 bases between the germline ends. Germline V gene data show CDR1 as SGHTA and CDR2 as FQGNSA. The CDR3 totals 14 residues. For the CDR3, the DNA is TGTGCCAGCAGCTCTCTACGGGGGAACACTGAAGCTTTCTTT. Its translation: CASSSLRGNTEAFF.

The rearrangement joins TRBV7-6 to TRBJ1-2, with 7 bases identical to TRBD1. CDR3 length equals 14 residues. J lost 7 bases, V lost 2 bases, and 7 bases had no gene match. Looked up from germline, CDR1 is SGHVS and CDR2 is FNYEAQ. The CDR3 loop reads CASSLRQGVGGYTF. As DNA, the CDR3 is TGTGCCAGCAGCTTAAGACAGGGTGTAGGTGGCTACACCTTC.

This rearrangement joins TRBV30 to TRBJ2-7, with TRBD1 matching over 8 bases. The CDR3 is 13 amino acids. CDR1 GTSNPN and CDR2 SVGIG come from the germline V gene (reference sequence). With V trimmed by 4 bases and J by 5 bases, 7 bases remained unmatched. Written as DNA, the CDR3 is TGTGCCTGGACGCGGCAGGGGGCGAACGAGCAGTACTTC. Its protein is CAWTRQGANEQYF.

For the CDR3, the DNA is TGTGCCAGCAGCTTCGGACTCAGCAATGAGCAGTTCTTC. Residues: CASSFGLSNEQFF. The rearrangement uses TRBV7-3 and TRBJ2-1; a weak D match, TRBD2 (5 bases). The CDR3 length is 13 residues. Trimming took off 3 bases at V and 6 bases at J, with 9 bases between the two ends. Germline loops: CDR1 SGHTA, CDR2 FQGTGA.

V is TRBV28 and J is TRBJ1-4; TRBD1 matches at 7 bases. The CDR3 extends over 15 amino acids. V shed 2 bases, J shed 7 bases, and the junction held 7 bases outside the gene matches. Germline V CDR1 and CDR2: MDHEN, SYDVKM. CDR3 amino acids: CASSLVGTDFEKLFF. CDR3 DNA: TGTGCCAGCAGTTTAGTCGGGACAGATTTTGAAAAACTGTTTTTT.

This chain connects TRBV6-5 to TRBJ1-2, with 9 bases aligning to TRBD1. Per the germline V gene, CDR1 is MNHEY and CDR2 is SVGAGI. Trimming took 2 bases from V and 1 from J; bases not matched to a gene: 2. The CDR3 covers 15 residues. The CDR3 is CASSYRTGDNYGYTF. CDR3 in DNA: TGTGCCAGCAGTTACAGGACAGGGGATAACTATGGCTACACCTTC.

This chain links TRBV18 with TRBJ1-1; the match to TRBD1 covers 9 bases. V lost 3 bases to trimming and J lost 6 bases; unmatched junction nucleotides: 8. The germline V gene encodes CDR1 KGHSH and CDR2 LQKENI. This CDR3 is 15 amino acids long. CDR3 DNA: TGTGCCAGCTCACCGCGGGACAGGGCCAACGCTGAAGCTTTCTTT. Translating it yields CASSPRDRANAEAFF.

The rearrangement uses TRBV19 and TRBJ2-7, with 8 bases matching TRBD1. Trimming cost V 5 bases and J 2 bases; bases outside gene matches: 8. Germline CDR1 and CDR2: LNHDA and SQIVND (reference sequence). This CDR3 region has 15 residues. CDR3 coding DNA: TGTGCCAGTAGTCGCCGGGACAGGACAACCTACGAGCAGTACTTC. It codes for CASSRRDRTTYEQYF.

The rearrangement links TRBV11-2 to TRBJ2-7; tentative D call: TRBD2 (5 bases). The germline V gene encodes CDR1 SGHAT and CDR2 FQNNGV. The CDR3 contains 15 residues. V was shortened by 6 bases and J by 2 bases, with 17 bases between the two germline ends. The CDR3 DNA is TGTGCCAGCAGGGAATGGATAGCGCCCCCCTACGAGCAGTACTTC. Its translation: CASREWIAPPYEQYF.

This chain links TRBV5-6 with TRBJ2-5; a weak D match, TRBD2 (6 bases). Germline loops: CDR1 SGHDT, CDR2 YYEEEE. The CDR3 consists of 16 residues. V lost 4 bases, J lost 2 bases, and 18 bases lay in between. The CDR3 DNA reads TGTGCCAGCAGCGGTACCCAGACTAGTTCGCAAGAGACCCAGTACTTC. It yields the protein CASSGTQTSSQETQYF.

The chain combines TRBV28 with TRBJ2-2, with a weak D call TRBD2 (6 bases). The CDR3 length is 15 residues. Germline assignment: CDR1 MDHEN and CDR2 SYDVKM. Trimming took 5 bases from V and 5 from J, leaving 15 bases between them. The CDR3 reads CASSSKGRPTGELFF. In DNA form, the CDR3 reads TGTGCCAGCAGTAGTAAGGGGAGGCCGACCGGGGAGCTGTTTTTT.

The V gene is TRBV6-2 or TRBV6-3, the J gene TRBJ2-3, with TRBD2 matching 13 bases. Unmatched junction bases numbered 5, after V lost 2 bases and J lost 3 bases. Germline V gene sequence: CDR1 MNHEY, CDR2 SVGEGT. This CDR3 comprises 17 residues. CDR3 DNA: TGTGCCAGCAGTTACGGGGGGACTAGCGGGAATACAGATACGCAGTATTTT. Its translation is CASSYGGTSGNTDTQYF.

This chain joins TRBV5-1 and TRBJ2-1; 12 bases map to TRBD2. The trim removed 0 bases at V and 7 bases at J, leaving 5 bases unmatched. The CDR3 is 16 amino acids. The germline V gene encodes CDR1 SGHRS and CDR2 YFSETQ. CDR3 sequence (DNA): TGCGCCAGCAGCTTGGCCGTGACTAGCGGGAGTAATGAGCAGTTCTTC. Residues: CASSLAVTSGSNEQFF. Drawing the rest from reference TRBV5-1 and TRBJ2-1, the complete variable domain is KAGVTQTPRYLIKTRGQQVTLSCSPISGHRSVSWYQQTPGQGLQFLFEYFSETQRNKGNFPGRFSGRQFSNSRSEMNVSTLELGDSALYLCASSLAVTSGSNEQFFGPGTRLTVL.

The V gene is TRBV28, the J gene TRBJ1-5, with D possibly matching TRBD1 (6 bases). The CDR3 sequence is 16 residues long. V lost 5 bases and J 2 bases, leaving 16 bases between the germline ends. Germline CDR1 MDHEN, CDR2 SYDVKM. The chain's CDR3 is CASSLSQGTGNQPQHF. CDR3 DNA: TGTGCCAGCAGTCTCTCACAGGGAACGGGCAATCAGCCCCAGCATTTT.

V is TRBV19 and J is TRBJ1-6; TRBD1 might be the D (6 bases). The CDR3 is made up of 16 amino acids. Germline values: CDR1 LNHDA, CDR2 SQIVND (reference sequence). V dropped 6 bases and J dropped 7 bases, with 19 bases sitting between them. The CDR3 DNA reads as TGTGCCAGTAGGATCGGGGTTGGACAGATAAATTCACCCCTCCACTTT. Its translation: CASRIGVGQINSPLHF.

The rearrangement links TRBV29-1 to TRBJ1-1, with D unclear. The length of the CDR3 is 12 residues. The germline CDR1 and CDR2 sequences are SQVTM and ANQGSEA. V was cut by 1 base and J by 6 bases, with 9 bases left in between. CDR3 sequence (DNA): TGCAGCGTTGAAGGGGAGGGTTCTGAAGCTTTCTTT. Translation gives CSVEGEGSEAFF.

The CDR3 here is CASSDHGGIGGYTF. The CDR3 nucleotides are TGTGCCAGCAGTGATCACGGCGGGATAGGTGGCTACACCTTC. The V gene is TRBV2, the J gene TRBJ1-2; D remains ambiguous. Germline V gives CDR1 SNHLY, CDR2 FYNNEI. Trimming removed 3 bases from V and 7 bases from J, with 15 bases in between. The CDR3 covers 14 residues.

The J gene is TRBJ1-1, the V gene TRBV28, with 9 bases aligning to TRBD1. Germline CDR1 reads MDHEN; CDR2 reads SYDVKM. V lost 9 bases to trimming and J lost 1 base; unmatched junction nucleotides: 6. The CDR3 runs to 14 residues. CDR3 region: CASATGGTNTEAFF. DNA for the CDR3: TGTGCCAGTGCGACAGGGGGGACGAACACTGAAGCTTTCTTT.

This clone was seen only once. V is TRBV18 and J is TRBJ2-7; 7 bases are a match to TRBD1. Trimming removed 3 bases from V and 7 bases from J; junction bases left unmatched: 9. In germline, CDR1 is KGHSH, CDR2 LQKENI. This CDR3 is built from 14 residues. The CDR3: CASSPGQWAVEQYF. In DNA, the CDR3 is TGTGCCAGCTCACCGGGACAGTGGGCCGTGGAGCAGTACTTC.

This chain joins TRBV7-2 and TRBJ1-2; D perhaps matches TRBD1 (6 bases). Germline-derived CDR1 and CDR2 are SGHTA and FQGNSA. The germline V and J ends were trimmed by 0 bases and 4 bases, with 9 bases remaining between them. The CDR3 totals 14 residues. The CDR3 DNA reads TGTGCCAGCAGCTTAGCCCGGGACACCTATGGCTACACCTTC. Translating it yields CASSLARDTYGYTF.